One T cell receptor beta chain is described in this entry. Its specificity is unknown. Germline-derived CDR1 and CDR2 are MNHEY and SMNVEV (reference sequence). This CDR3 region has 13 residues. The V end lost 5 bases, the J end lost 10 bases, and 16 bases lay between the germline ends. The sample originates from a study of OX40 agonist ivuxolimab in advanced cancers. Using immunoSEQ multiplex PCR, the repertoire was profiled, and TCRdb retains in-frame clones only, with some absent. Of approximately 70,000 clones detected, about 85% appear once; the ten largest clones hold 6.1%. Study-wide results and limits: Compared with CD4+, CD8+ T cells on average had more expanded clones. Among the nonresponders, some also had low normalized T-cell clonal expansion.

This chain joins TRBV27 and TRBJ2-3; D is possibly TRBD2 (5 bases). The source material was CD4+ or CD8+ T cells sorted from blood, sampled in a trial of the OX40 agonist ivuxolimab. The clonotype originates from an adult with an advanced solid tumor such as melanoma, head and neck, liver or kidney cancer. CDR3 region: CASSVLGSRAQYF. CDR3 DNA: TGTGCCAGCAGTGTCCTAGGGAGTAGGGCGCAGTATTTT.